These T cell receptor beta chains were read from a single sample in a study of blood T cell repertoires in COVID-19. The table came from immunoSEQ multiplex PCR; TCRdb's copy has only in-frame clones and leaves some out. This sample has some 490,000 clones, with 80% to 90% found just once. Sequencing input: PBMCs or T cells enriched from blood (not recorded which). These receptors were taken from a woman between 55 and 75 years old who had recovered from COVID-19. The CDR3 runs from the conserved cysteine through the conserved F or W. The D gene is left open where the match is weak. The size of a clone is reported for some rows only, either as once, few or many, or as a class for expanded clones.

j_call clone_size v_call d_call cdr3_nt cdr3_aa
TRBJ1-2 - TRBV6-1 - TGTGCCAGCAGTGAAAGCCGGTCTCATGGCTACACCTTC CASSESRSHGYTF
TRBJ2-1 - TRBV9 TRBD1 TGTGCCAGCAGCGTATCGCCAACGGGACAGGGTTACAATGAGCAGTTCTTC CASSVSPTGQGYNEQFF
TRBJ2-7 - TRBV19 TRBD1 TGTGCCAGTAGTAGATGGGACAGGGCCTACGAGCAGTACTTC CASSRWDRAYEQYF
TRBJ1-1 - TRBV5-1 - TGCGCCAGCAGCTTGGGATCTACAGATGAAGCTTTCTTT CASSLGSTDEAFF
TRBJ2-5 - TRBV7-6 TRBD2 TGTGCCAGCAGCAAACTAGCGGGGGGGAGTGGAGAGACCCAGTACTTC CASSKLAGGSGETQYF
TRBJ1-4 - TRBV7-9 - TGTGCCAGCAGCTTAGCGCAGGGTGGGTTTAATGAAAAACTGTTTTTT CASSLAQGGFNEKLFF
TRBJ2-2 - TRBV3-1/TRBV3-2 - TGTGCCAGCAGCCAGGGCAGCCCGCTCCCCGGGGAGCTGTTTTTT CASSQGSPLPGELFF
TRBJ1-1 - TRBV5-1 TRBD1 TGCGCCAGCAGCTTCCCGGGACAGCAGAACACTGAAGCTTTCTTT CASSFPGQQNTEAFF
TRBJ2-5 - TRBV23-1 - TGCGCCAGCAGTCAATCGGACAGCCAAGAGACCCAGTACTTC CASSQSDSQETQYF
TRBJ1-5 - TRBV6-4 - TGTGCCAGCAGTTTACAGGGCCCCAATCAGCCCCAGCATTTT CASSLQGPNQPQHF
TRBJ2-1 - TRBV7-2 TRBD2 TGTGCCAGCAGCGTCCCCGGGACTAGGGTGGGCAATGAGCAGTTCTTC CASSVPGTRVGNEQFF
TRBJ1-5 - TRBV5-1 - TGCGCCAGCAGCTTCGACAGCGGGGGTCAGCCCCAGCATTTT CASSFDSGGQPQHF
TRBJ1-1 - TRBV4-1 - TGCGCCAGCAGCCACCGGACTGGGATGAACACTGAAGCTTTCTTT CASSHRTGMNTEAFF
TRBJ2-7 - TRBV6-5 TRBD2 TGTGCCAGCAGGACTAGCGGCTCCTACGAGCAGTACTTC CASRTSGSYEQYF
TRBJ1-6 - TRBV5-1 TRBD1 TGCGCCAGCAGCTTGCTCACCGGGACAGGGGCAAGTATTCGCGGTTCACCCCTCCACTTT CASSLLTGTGASIRGSPLHF
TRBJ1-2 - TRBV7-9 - TGTGCCAGCAGCCTTACCCCGACAGAGGACGGCTACACCTTC CASSLTPTEDGYTF
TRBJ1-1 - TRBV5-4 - TGTGCCAGCAGCATTGGACCGTCCCCCGGGGGGGCTTTCTTT CASSIGPSPGGAFF
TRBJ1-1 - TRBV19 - TGTGCCAGTAGTCCTGGAGGGGTCTGGACTGAAGCTTTCTTT CASSPGGVWTEAFF
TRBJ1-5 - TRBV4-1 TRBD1 TGCGCCAGCAGCCCCGGGACAGGGTATCAGCCCCAGCATTTT CASSPGTGYQPQHF
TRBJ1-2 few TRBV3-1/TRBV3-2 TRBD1 TGTGCCAGCAGCCAGGGACAGGCCTATGGCTACACCTTC CASSQGQAYGYTF
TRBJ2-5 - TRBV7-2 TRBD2 TGTGCCAGCAGCTCACCCGGGTTGGGACTAGCCATAAAGACCCAGTACTTC CASSSPGLGLAIKTQYF
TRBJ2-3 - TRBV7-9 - TGTGCCAGCAGCTTAAGATGGGGCCCCGCAGATACGCAGTATTTT CASSLRWGPADTQYF
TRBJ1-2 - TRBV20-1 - TGCAGTGCTAGTAATGAGGGAGCCGGCTATGGCTACACCTTC CSASNEGAGYGYTF
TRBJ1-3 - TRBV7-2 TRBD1 TGTGCCAGCAGCGCGACGACAGGGCGTTGGAACACCATATATTTT CASSATTGRWNTIYF
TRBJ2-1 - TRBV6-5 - TGTGCCAGCAGACTCACTAGCAACTCCTACAATGAGCAGTTCTTC CASRLTSNSYNEQFF
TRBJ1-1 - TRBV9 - TGTGCCAGCAGCGTAGGTTCGGACGGGAAAGCTTTCTTT CASSVGSDGKAFF
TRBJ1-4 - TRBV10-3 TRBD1 TGTGCCATCAGCCCAGGGACAGTAGAAAAACTGTTTTTT CAISPGTVEKLFF
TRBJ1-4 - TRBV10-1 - TGCGCCAGCAGTGAGGGGAGAACTAATGAAAAACTGTTTTTT CASSEGRTNEKLFF
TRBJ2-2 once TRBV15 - TGTGCCACCAGCAAACCAGGTGACGGCACCGGGGAGCTGTTTTTT CATSKPGDGTGELFF
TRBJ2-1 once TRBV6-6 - TGTGCCAGCAGTTACTCACCGCGAGAGCAGTTCTTC CASSYSPREQFF
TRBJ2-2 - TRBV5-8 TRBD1 TGTGCCAGCAGCCCGGGACAGGTCAACACCGGGGAGCTGTTTTTT CASSPGQVNTGELFF
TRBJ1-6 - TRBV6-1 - TGTGCCAGCAGTGAATTGCAGGGTCTCCGTTCACCCCTCCACTTT CASSELQGLRSPLHF
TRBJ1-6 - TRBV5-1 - TGCGCCAGCAGCCCGACAGGACTGGATTCACCCCTCCACTTT CASSPTGLDSPLHF
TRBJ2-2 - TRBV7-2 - TGTGCCAGCAGCCCTAAAGAACCGAACACCGGGGAGCTGTTTTTT CASSPKEPNTGELFF
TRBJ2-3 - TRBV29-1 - TGCAGCGTTGTAAGAGGGTCAGATACGCAGTATTTT CSVVRGSDTQYF
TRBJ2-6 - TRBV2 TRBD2 TGTGCCAGCAGTGGGCGGGGGATCTCTGGGGCCAACGTCCTGACTTTC CASSGRGISGANVLTF